The table lists the clone carrying this TCR beta chain with many counts. TCR beta CDR3 regions were amplified from RNA. HTBI primers drove first-round RT-PCR of the TCR CDR3. In TCRdb, the multiplex PCR reads were re-called with MiXCR into one record per CDR3 protein. The table shows 490,000 or so distinct CDR3 sequences, with 40% to 55% occurring only once. This record belongs to a study of T cells in Graves' hyperthyroidism and ophthalmopathy. The CDR3 loop spans 12 amino acids. Trimming took 7 bases from V and 8 from J, leaving 14 bases between them. From germline, CDR1 is MNHNS and CDR2 SASEGT. The chain has TRBV6-1 and TRBJ1-2; D unclear. Sequenced sample: peripheral blood or thyroid tissue (not recorded which). The sequence came from an adult woman with Graves' disease, either hyperthyroidism or ophthalmopathy (not recorded which). CDR3 sequence: CASKTALGGYTF. The CDR3 DNA reads TGTGCCAGCAAGACGGCTTTGGGGGGCTACACCTTC.